A single sample is the source of the 21 T cell receptor beta chains below, sequenced in a study of blood T cell repertoires in COVID-19. Produced via immunoSEQ multiplex PCR; TCRdb's table is partial and in-frame only. The data hold 120,000 to 150,000 clones, with 88% observed a single time. The specimen was peripheral blood. The receptors shown here come from a human donor in a cohort sampled during active COVID-19.

The chain combines TRBV4-2 with TRBJ1-5; possible D gene TRBD1, 6 bases. Per the germline V gene, CDR1 is LGHNA and CDR2 is YNFKEQ. Trimming stripped 1 base from V and 3 bases from J, with 7 bases between. This CDR3 spans 14 amino acids. The CDR3 loop reads CASSQGTANQPQHF. The CDR3 nucleotides read TGTGCCAGCAGCCAAGGGACAGCCAATCAGCCCCAGCATTTT.

The rearrangement uses TRBV2 and TRBJ2-2; no reliable D call. Trimming took off 4 bases at V and 0 bases at J, with 9 bases between the two ends. In germline, CDR1 is SNHLY, CDR2 FYNNEI. The CDR3 loop spans 15 amino acids. Written as DNA, the CDR3 is TGTGCCAGCAGTGTAAGGCAGGCGAACACCGGGGAGCTGTTTTTT. Translation gives CASSVRQANTGELFF.

This clone was counted a few times. V and J are TRBV7-9 and TRBJ1-5; 10 bases match TRBD1. The CDR3 loop spans 17 amino acids. V shed 4 bases, J shed 2 bases, and the junction held 8 bases outside the gene matches. Germline CDR1 is SEHNR and CDR2 is FQNEAQ (reference sequence). The CDR3 sequence: CASSSWDRGVRNQPQHF. The CDR3 DNA sequence: TGTGCCAGCAGCTCTTGGGACAGGGGAGTACGCAATCAGCCCCAGCATTTT.

The genes are TRBV7-3 and TRBJ1-6; the match to TRBD1 covers 9 bases. The CDR3 runs 15 residues. CDR1 is SGHTA and CDR2 is FQGTGA in the germline V gene. Losses at the gene ends were 6 bases for V and 7 bases for J; bases not matched to a gene: 7. CDR3 region: CASSFTGGMNSPLHF. CDR3 nucleotides: TGTGCCAGCAGTTTTACAGGGGGCATGAATTCACCCCTCCACTTT.

V gene TRBV24-1 combines with J gene TRBJ2-7; no reliable D call. Germline CDR1 reads KGHDR; CDR2 reads SFDVKD. The ends were cut back, 8 bases at V and 0 bases at J, with 10 bases in the middle. This CDR3 contains 13 residues. The CDR3 here is CATMGQYSYEQYF. In nucleotides, the CDR3 is TGTGCCACCATGGGCCAGTACTCCTACGAGCAGTACTTC.

The chain joins TRBV11-2 to TRBJ2-7; 7 nucleotides match TRBD2. CDR3 length equals 15 residues. V lost 3 bases and J lost 4; bases outside the gene matches: 9. Germline CDR1 is SGHAT and CDR2 is FQNNGV. Written as DNA, the CDR3 is TGTGCCAGCAGCTTGGTTGGAAGCGGGGCTTACGAGCAGTACTTC. Translation gives CASSLVGSGAYEQYF.

V and J are TRBV18 and TRBJ2-5, with a weak D call TRBD1 (5 bases). With 1 base removed from V and 2 bases from J, the gap between germline ends came to 11 bases. The germline V gene has CDR1 KGHSH and CDR2 LQKENI. The CDR3 runs to 15 residues. The CDR3 bases are TGTGCCAGCTCACCACTAGTAGGGGCACAAGAGACCCAGTACTTC. It codes for CASSPLVGAQETQYF.

This clone was counted once. The rearrangement links TRBV19 to TRBJ2-3; 11 positions match TRBD1. CDR3 size: 16 residues. Germline CDR1 reads LNHDA; CDR2 reads SQIVND (reference sequence). The trim removed 8 bases at V and 6 bases at J, leaving 13 bases unmatched. CDR3 residues: CASGFGGQGARDTQYF. CDR3 DNA: TGTGCCAGTGGTTTCGGTGGACAGGGGGCTCGGGATACGCAGTATTTT.

The CDR3 loop is CASSLVYNEQFF. The CDR3 nucleotides read TGTGCCAGCAGTTTAGTATACAATGAGCAGTTCTTC. V gene TRBV12-3 or TRBV12-4 combines with J gene TRBJ2-1; D is unresolved. Trimming took 1 base from V and 4 from J, leaving 2 bases between them. This CDR3 region has 12 residues.

V gene TRBV28 combines with J gene TRBJ2-2, with a weak D call TRBD1 (6 bases). V was cut by 8 bases and J by 5 bases, with 18 bases left in between. This CDR3 has 15 amino acids. Germline loops: CDR1 MDHEN, CDR2 SYDVKM. CDR3 in amino acids: CASVPWGPRTGELFF. In DNA, the CDR3 is TGTGCCAGCGTCCCTTGGGGGCCCCGGACCGGGGAGCTGTTTTTT.

V gene TRBV29-1 combines with J gene TRBJ2-3, with 9 bases aligning to TRBD2. Germline V gene data show CDR1 as SQVTM and CDR2 as ANQGSEA. V trimming: 7 bases; J trimming: 1 base; junction bases outside the gene matches: 3. The CDR3 consists of 13 residues. CDR3: CSARTSGTDTQYF. DNA for the CDR3: TGCAGCGCCCGGACTAGCGGCACAGATACGCAGTATTTT.

The J gene is TRBJ2-1, the V gene TRBV2; 11 bases match TRBD2. V shed 6 bases and J 6 bases; nucleotides not matched to a gene: 13. Germline V gives CDR1 SNHLY, CDR2 FYNNEI. This CDR3 is built from 17 residues. The CDR3 protein is CASRVLAGGSTSNEQFF. DNA of the CDR3: TGTGCCAGCAGGGTTCTAGCGGGGGGCTCCACAAGCAATGAGCAGTTCTTC.

J is TRBJ1-5 and V is TRBV5-5, with 9 bases fitting TRBD1. Germline CDR1 and CDR2: SGHKS and YYEKEE (reference sequence). This CDR3 has 14 amino acids. The ends lost 2 bases at V and 15 bases at J; junction bases unmatched: 12. The CDR3 DNA is TGTGCCAGCAGCTTCCGGGACAGGGAGGGGGCGAGGCATTTT. It is translated as CASSFRDREGARHF.

This chain connects TRBV11-2 to TRBJ1-2; D perhaps matches TRBD1 (5 bases). Per germline, CDR1 SGHAT and CDR2 FQNNGV. Trimming removed 5 bases from V and 8 bases from J, with 18 bases in between. The CDR3 is made up of 14 amino acids. The CDR3 DNA is TGTGCCAGCAGCCAACCGCCAGGGATAGGCGGCTACACCTTC. Its translation is CASSQPPGIGGYTF. The entire variable domain, with the rest obtained from reference TRBV11-2 and TRBJ1-2, is as follows: EAGVAQSPRYKIIEKRQSVAFWCNPISGHATLYWYQQILGQGPKLLIQFQNNGVVDDSQLPKDRFSAERLKGVDSTLKIQPAKLEDSAVYLCASSQPPGIGGYTFGSGTRLTVV.

DNA for the CDR3: TGTGCCAGCAGTTACCAACAGGATTTCCTTCAGTACTTC. This encodes CASSYQQDFLQYF. This sequence joins TRBV6-5 and TRBJ2-4; the D gene is possibly TRBD1 (5 bases). V lost 2 bases and J 11 bases, leaving 13 bases between the germline ends. Germline values: CDR1 MNHEY, CDR2 SVGAGI. This CDR3 region has 13 residues.

This clone was recorded once. The V gene is TRBV6-5, the J gene TRBJ2-1; tentatively, D is TRBD2 (5 bases). V lost 4 bases and J 0 bases, leaving 10 bases between the germline ends. The CDR3 has 15 amino acids. Germline V gene data show CDR1 as MNHEY and CDR2 as SVGAGI. The CDR3: CASSWLGSSYNEQFF. CDR3 bases: TGTGCCAGCAGTTGGTTGGGGAGCTCCTACAATGAGCAGTTCTTC.

This clone was seen only once. The chain has TRBV4-2 and TRBJ2-2, with TRBD2 matching 9 bases. CDR1 and CDR2 (germline): LGHNA, YNFKEQ. The J segment lost 6 bases and the V segment lost 0 bases, leaving 11 bases of the junction unmatched. This CDR3 has 18 amino acids. The CDR3 DNA is TGTGCCAGCAGCCAAGATCGCGGGGCTAGCGGGACGGCCGGGGAGCTGTTTTTT. Translation: CASSQDRGASGTAGELFF.

The J gene is TRBJ2-3, the V gene TRBV7-8; possible D gene TRBD1, 5 bases. Germline CDR1 SGHVS, CDR2 FQNEAQ. Trimming removed 2 bases from V and 1 base from J, with 7 bases in between. The CDR3 sequence is 14 residues long. The DNA for the CDR3 is TGTGCCAGCAGCTTATTACAGGGCACAGATACGCAGTATTTT. Encoded protein: CASSLLQGTDTQYF.

V usage is TRBV5-4 and J usage is TRBJ1-1; TRBD1 agrees at 7 bases. Germline V gene lookup returns CDR1 SGHNT and CDR2 YYREEE (reference sequence). V gave up 4 bases and J gave up 7 bases; unmatched junction bases: 10. The CDR3 length is 14 residues. The CDR3 spells CASSPSGQVVEAFF. CDR3 coding DNA: TGTGCCAGCAGCCCCTCTGGACAGGTGGTTGAAGCTTTCTTT.

The rearrangement links TRBV27 to TRBJ2-1; D perhaps matches TRBD1 (5 bases). Trimming cost V 6 bases and J 1 base, with 16 bases left between them. This CDR3 contains 16 residues. CDR1 is MNHEY, CDR2 SMNVEV, per germline (reference sequence). CDR3 amino acids: CASSPVGAKSYNEQFF. The CDR3 DNA sequence: TGTGCCAGCAGCCCTGTTGGGGCGAAGTCCTACAATGAGCAGTTCTTC.

The genes are TRBV6-2 or TRBV6-3 and TRBJ2-2; D is possibly TRBD1 (5 bases). The CDR3 length is 13 residues. CDR1 is MNHEY and CDR2 is SVGEGT in the germline V gene. Deletions cut 1 base from V and 6 bases from J, with 6 bases between. CDR3 in amino acids: CASSYWGPGELFF. CDR3 nucleotides: TGTGCCAGCAGTTACTGGGGCCCCGGGGAGCTGTTTTTT.